The clone carrying this T cell receptor beta chain was seen repeatedly, ten times or more. Germline CDR1 SGHTA, CDR2 FQGNSA. The CDR3 runs to 12 residues. V lost 5 bases to trimming and J lost 3 bases, with 5 bases between them. These data come from a study of T cells after yellow fever vaccination. The wider study: Each of the EM, EMRA, CM and Tscm memory subsets was sorted based on CD3, CD45RA, CCR7 and CD95. Points from the study as a whole: Weaker overall, the secondary response nonetheless peaked faster (day 5 versus 15). Relatively few clonotypes were ones that appeared in both CD4 and CD8 compartments.

MiXCR, applied by TCRdb to the 5' RACE reads, yields one record per CDR3 protein. In the table there are about 30,000 distinct CDR3 sequences, 6.3% of which are singletons. The chain carries TRBV7-2 and TRBJ2-1; D is unclear. The origin of this receptor is a man aged 30 to 45 who received the YFV17D yellow fever vaccine. The material was PBMCs, either bulk or a sorted T-cell subset (CD4+, CD8+, memory, or dextramer-sorted; not recorded which), obtained on the day of the yellow fever booster vaccination. CDR3 coding DNA: TGTGCCAGCAGCCGAAACTACAATGAGCAGTTCTTC. It codes for CASSRNYNEQFF.